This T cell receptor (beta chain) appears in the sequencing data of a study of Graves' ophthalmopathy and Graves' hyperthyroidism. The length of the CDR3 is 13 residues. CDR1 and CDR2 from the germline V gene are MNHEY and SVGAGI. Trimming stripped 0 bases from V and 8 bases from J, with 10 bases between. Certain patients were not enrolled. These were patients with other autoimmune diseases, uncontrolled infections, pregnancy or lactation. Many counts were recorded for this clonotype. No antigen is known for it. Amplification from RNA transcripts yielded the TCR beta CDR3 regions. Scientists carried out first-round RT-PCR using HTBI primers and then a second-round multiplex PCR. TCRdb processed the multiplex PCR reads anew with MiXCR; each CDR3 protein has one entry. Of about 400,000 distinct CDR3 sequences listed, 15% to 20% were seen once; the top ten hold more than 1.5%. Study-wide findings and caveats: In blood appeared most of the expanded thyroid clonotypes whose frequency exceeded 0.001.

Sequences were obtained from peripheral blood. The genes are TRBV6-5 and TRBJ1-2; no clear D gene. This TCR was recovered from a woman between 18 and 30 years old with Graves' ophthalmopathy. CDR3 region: CASSYSAGRGYTF. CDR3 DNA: TGTGCCAGCAGTTACTCCGCAGGTCGCGGCTACACCTTC.